This T cell receptor beta chain was captured by sequencing in a study of beta chain features in type 1 diabetes. The study's findings and limits: There was a moderate but significant shortening of TCRB CDR3s in all four CD4+ subsets of Type 1 diabetes patients.

Worth noting for this clone: Its antigen is currently unknown.

Isolated RNA was reverse transcribed in full, so expressed TCRB transcripts were sequenced. Libraries were prepared by immunoSEQ multiplex PCR; TCRdb keeps only in-frame clonotypes and omits some of them. The sample consists of tens of thousands of clones, around 50% of them appearing once. V lost 2 bases and J 0 bases, leaving 8 bases between the germline ends. Germline V gene data show CDR1 as MNHEY and CDR2 as SVGAGI. The CDR3 totals 16 residues. Sequencing was done on a sample of Tregs from blood. This chain joins TRBV6-5 and TRBJ1-6; D may be TRBD1 (5 bases). The source is a woman under 30 in good health. The DNA for the CDR3 is TGTGCCAGCAGTTACAAGGACACCTCCTATAATTCACCCCTCCACTTT. It is translated as CASSYKDTSYNSPLHF.